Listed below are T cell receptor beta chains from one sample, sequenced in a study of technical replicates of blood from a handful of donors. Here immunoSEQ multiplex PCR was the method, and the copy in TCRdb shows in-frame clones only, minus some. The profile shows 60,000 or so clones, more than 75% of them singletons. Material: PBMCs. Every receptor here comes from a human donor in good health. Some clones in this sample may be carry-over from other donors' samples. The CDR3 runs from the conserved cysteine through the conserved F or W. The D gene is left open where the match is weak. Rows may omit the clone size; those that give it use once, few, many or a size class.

CDR3nt: TGCGCCAGCAGCTTGATGGACAGGAACACTGAAGCTTTCTTT; CDR3aa: CASSLMDRNTEAFF; d_gene: .; j_gene: TRBJ1-1; abundance: .; v_gene: TRBV5-1
CDR3nt: TGTGCCAGCGGGGTAGCGGGGGGGCTCGCAGAGACCCAGTACTTC; CDR3aa: CASGVAGGLAETQYF; d_gene: TRBD2; j_gene: TRBJ2-5; abundance: .; v_gene: TRBV2
CDR3nt: TGCGCCAGCAGCTTGGATTCCGGGCAAGAGACCCAGTACTTC; CDR3aa: CASSLDSGQETQYF; d_gene: .; j_gene: TRBJ2-5; abundance: .; v_gene: TRBV5-1
CDR3nt: TGTGCCAGTAGTATAGCAGGGGGATTAAACACTGAAGCTTTCTTT; CDR3aa: CASSIAGGLNTEAFF; d_gene: TRBD1; j_gene: TRBJ1-1; abundance: .; v_gene: TRBV19
CDR3nt: TGCGCCAGCGCCGGGGGGCAGGGGGCCAAAAACATTCAGTACTTC; CDR3aa: CASAGGQGAKNIQYF; d_gene: .; j_gene: TRBJ2-4; abundance: .; v_gene: TRBV5-1
CDR3nt: TGTGCCAGCAGCGTAAGCGCAGATACGCAGTATTTT; CDR3aa: CASSVSADTQYF; d_gene: .; j_gene: TRBJ2-3; abundance: few; v_gene: TRBV9
CDR3nt: TGTGCCAGCACCCGCCTAGCGGGGGGGCCCCGGGAGCTGTTTTTT; CDR3aa: CASTRLAGGPRELFF; d_gene: TRBD2; j_gene: TRBJ2-2; abundance: .; v_gene: TRBV7-6
CDR3nt: TGTGCCAGCAGCTCAGGGGGGCTGAACACTGAAGCTTTCTTT; CDR3aa: CASSSGGLNTEAFF; d_gene: TRBD1; j_gene: TRBJ1-1; abundance: .; v_gene: TRBV11-2
CDR3nt: TGTGCCAGCAGTCCTCAGACAGGGGCCTACGAGCAGTACTTC; CDR3aa: CASSPQTGAYEQYF; d_gene: TRBD1; j_gene: TRBJ2-7; abundance: .; v_gene: TRBV6-5
CDR3nt: TGTGCCAGCAGCTTAGACAGGGCAAGTGGCTACACCTTC; CDR3aa: CASSLDRASGYTF; d_gene: .; j_gene: TRBJ1-2; abundance: .; v_gene: TRBV7-6
CDR3nt: TGTGCCAGCAGCGATTACAGGGAAGATGGCTACACCTTC; CDR3aa: CASSDYREDGYTF; d_gene: .; j_gene: TRBJ1-2; abundance: once; v_gene: TRBV27
CDR3nt: TGCGCCAGCAGCCCCCCAGGAGGGACCGGGGAGCTGTTTTTT; CDR3aa: CASSPPGGTGELFF; d_gene: .; j_gene: TRBJ2-2; abundance: .; v_gene: TRBV4-1
CDR3nt: TGTGCCAGTAGAACCGGGACAGGGAACTATGGCTACACCTTC; CDR3aa: CASRTGTGNYGYTF; d_gene: TRBD1; j_gene: TRBJ1-2; abundance: .; v_gene: TRBV19
CDR3nt: TGTGCCAGCAGCTGGGGGGGAACCTACGAGCAGTACTTC; CDR3aa: CASSWGGTYEQYF; d_gene: TRBD2; j_gene: TRBJ2-7; abundance: .; v_gene: TRBV7-2
CDR3nt: TGCGCCAGCAGCTTGGCGGTGACAGGGGTTACCGGGGAGCTGTTTTTT; CDR3aa: CASSLAVTGVTGELFF; d_gene: TRBD1; j_gene: TRBJ2-2; abundance: .; v_gene: TRBV5-1
CDR3nt: TGTGCCAGTAGTATGTTTCATCTAGCGGGAGGGTACGAGCAGTACTTC; CDR3aa: CASSMFHLAGGYEQYF; d_gene: TRBD2; j_gene: TRBJ2-7; abundance: .; v_gene: TRBV19
CDR3nt: TGTGCCACCAGCAGAGAAAGGGGTCTGGCCTACAATGAGCAGTTCTTC; CDR3aa: CATSRERGLAYNEQFF; d_gene: .; j_gene: TRBJ2-1; abundance: .; v_gene: TRBV15
CDR3nt: TGTGCCAGCAGCCAGGGACAGGGGTCCTATGGCTACACCTTC; CDR3aa: CASSQGQGSYGYTF; d_gene: TRBD1; j_gene: TRBJ1-2; abundance: once; v_gene: TRBV4-2
CDR3nt: TGTGCCAGCTACCGCTCTCGGGAAATGAACACTGAAGCTTTCTTT; CDR3aa: CASYRSREMNTEAFF; d_gene: .; j_gene: TRBJ1-1; abundance: .; v_gene: TRBV6-6
CDR3nt: TGTGCCAGCTCACCATACTTCGGGTCGGCGGGCTATGGCTACACCTTC; CDR3aa: CASSPYFGSAGYGYTF; d_gene: .; j_gene: TRBJ1-2; abundance: .; v_gene: TRBV18
CDR3nt: TGTGCCAGCAGGGGACAGGGGATTTACGATCAGCCCCAGCATTTT; CDR3aa: CASRGQGIYDQPQHF; d_gene: TRBD1; j_gene: TRBJ1-5; abundance: .; v_gene: TRBV2
CDR3nt: TGTGCCATCAGCGAAGGAATAGCGGGGGTCTACAATGAGCAGTTCTTC; CDR3aa: CAISEGIAGVYNEQFF; d_gene: TRBD2; j_gene: TRBJ2-1; abundance: .; v_gene: TRBV10-3
CDR3nt: TGTGCCAGCAGCCGACAGGGCGTAACTGAAGCTTTCTTT; CDR3aa: CASSRQGVTEAFF; d_gene: TRBD1; j_gene: TRBJ1-1; abundance: few; v_gene: TRBV7-9
CDR3nt: TGTGCCAGCGCCACCGCGGGTGTCGGAAACACCATATATTTT; CDR3aa: CASATAGVGNTIYF; d_gene: .; j_gene: TRBJ1-3; abundance: once; v_gene: TRBV5-6
CDR3nt: TGTGCCAGCAGCTTCGTGGGGGCGGACTATGGCTACACCTTC; CDR3aa: CASSFVGADYGYTF; d_gene: .; j_gene: TRBJ1-2; abundance: once; v_gene: TRBV7-2
CDR3nt: TGCGCCAGCAGCTCCCGGGACAGGGATCATGGCTACACCTTC; CDR3aa: CASSSRDRDHGYTF; d_gene: TRBD1; j_gene: TRBJ1-2; abundance: .; v_gene: TRBV4-1
CDR3nt: TGTGCCAGCAGCTTCCCTCCGCAGGGGCAGGATACGCAGTATTTT; CDR3aa: CASSFPPQGQDTQYF; d_gene: .; j_gene: TRBJ2-3; abundance: .; v_gene: TRBV7-3